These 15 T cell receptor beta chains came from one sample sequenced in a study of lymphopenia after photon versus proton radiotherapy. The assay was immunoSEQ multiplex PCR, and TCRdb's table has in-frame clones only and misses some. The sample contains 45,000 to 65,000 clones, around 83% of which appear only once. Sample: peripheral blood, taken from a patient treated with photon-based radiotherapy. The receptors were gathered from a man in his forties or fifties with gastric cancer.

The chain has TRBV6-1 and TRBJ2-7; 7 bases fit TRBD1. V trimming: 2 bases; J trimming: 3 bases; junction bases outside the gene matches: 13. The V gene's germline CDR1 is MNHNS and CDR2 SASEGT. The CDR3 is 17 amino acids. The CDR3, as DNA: TGTGCCAGCAGTGAAAGGGACACCCTTCAGGGGGTCTACGAGCAGTACTTC. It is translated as CASSERDTLQGVYEQYF.

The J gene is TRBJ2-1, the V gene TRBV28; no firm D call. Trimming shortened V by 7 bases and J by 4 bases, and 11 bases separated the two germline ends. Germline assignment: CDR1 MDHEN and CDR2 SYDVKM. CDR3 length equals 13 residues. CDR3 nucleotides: TGTGCCAGCATGGGTTACATTTACAATGAGCAGTTCTTC. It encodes CASMGYIYNEQFF.

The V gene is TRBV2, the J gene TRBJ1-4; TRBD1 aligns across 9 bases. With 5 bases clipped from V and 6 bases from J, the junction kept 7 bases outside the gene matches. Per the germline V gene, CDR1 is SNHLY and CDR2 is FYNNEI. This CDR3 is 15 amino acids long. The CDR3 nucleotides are TGTGCCAGCAGTTACCTTAGGACAGGGGATGAAAAACTGTTTTTT. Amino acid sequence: CASSYLRTGDEKLFF.

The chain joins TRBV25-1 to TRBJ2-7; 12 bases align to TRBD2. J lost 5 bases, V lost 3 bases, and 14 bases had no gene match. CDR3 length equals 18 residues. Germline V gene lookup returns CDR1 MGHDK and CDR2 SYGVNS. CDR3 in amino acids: CASSDGLTSGRKGHEQYF. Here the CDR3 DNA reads TGTGCCAGCAGTGATGGGCTCACTAGCGGGAGGAAAGGTCACGAGCAGTACTTC.

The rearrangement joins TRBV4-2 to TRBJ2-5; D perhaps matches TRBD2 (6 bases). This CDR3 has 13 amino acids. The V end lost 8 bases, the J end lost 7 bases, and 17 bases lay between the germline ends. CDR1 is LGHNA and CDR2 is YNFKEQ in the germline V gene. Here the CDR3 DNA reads TGTGCCAGCGGTCTTACCGGGGGAGGGACCCAGTACTTC. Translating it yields CASGLTGGGTQYF.

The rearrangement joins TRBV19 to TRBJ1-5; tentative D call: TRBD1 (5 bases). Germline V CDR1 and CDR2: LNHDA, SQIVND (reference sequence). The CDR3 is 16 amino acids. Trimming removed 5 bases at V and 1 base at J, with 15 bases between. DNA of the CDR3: TGTGCCAGTAGTCTACGTCCGGGACTGAGCAATCAGCCCCAGCATTTT. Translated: CASSLRPGLSNQPQHF.

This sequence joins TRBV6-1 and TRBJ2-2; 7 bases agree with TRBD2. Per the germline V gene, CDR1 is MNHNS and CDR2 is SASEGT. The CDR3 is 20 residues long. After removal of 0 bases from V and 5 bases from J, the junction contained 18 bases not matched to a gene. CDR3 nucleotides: TGTGCCAGCAGTGAAGCGGGACTATTTAAGACATCGTCGCTTACCGGGGAGCTGTTTTTT. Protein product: CASSEAGLFKTSSLTGELFF.

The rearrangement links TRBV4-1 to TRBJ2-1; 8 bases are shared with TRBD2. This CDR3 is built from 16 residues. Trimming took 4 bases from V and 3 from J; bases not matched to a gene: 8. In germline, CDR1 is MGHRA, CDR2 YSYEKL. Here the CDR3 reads CASSREGTRSYNEQFF. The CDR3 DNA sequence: TGCGCCAGCAGCCGAGAGGGGACTAGAAGCTACAATGAGCAGTTCTTC.

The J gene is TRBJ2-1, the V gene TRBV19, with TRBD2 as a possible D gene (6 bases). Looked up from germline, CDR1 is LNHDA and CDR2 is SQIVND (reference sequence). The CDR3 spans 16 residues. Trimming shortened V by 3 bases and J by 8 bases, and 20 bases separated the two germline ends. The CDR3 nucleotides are TGTGCCAGTAGTATCGCGACTAGGTCCTTGATTGATGAGCAGTTCTTC. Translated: CASSIATRSLIDEQFF.

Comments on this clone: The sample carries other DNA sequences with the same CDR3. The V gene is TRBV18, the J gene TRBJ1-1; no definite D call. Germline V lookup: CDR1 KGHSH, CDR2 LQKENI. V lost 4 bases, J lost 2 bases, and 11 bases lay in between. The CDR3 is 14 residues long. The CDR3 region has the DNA TGTGCCAGCTCACTTGCACAGAGAAACACTGAAGCTTTCTTT. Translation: CASSLAQRNTEAFF. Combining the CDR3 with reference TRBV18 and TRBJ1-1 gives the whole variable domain NAGVMQNPRHLVRRRGQEARLRCSPMKGHSHVYWYRQLPEEGLKFMVYLQKENIIDESGMPKERFSAEFPKEGPSILRIQQVVRGDSAAYFCASSLAQRNTEAFFGQGTRLTVV.

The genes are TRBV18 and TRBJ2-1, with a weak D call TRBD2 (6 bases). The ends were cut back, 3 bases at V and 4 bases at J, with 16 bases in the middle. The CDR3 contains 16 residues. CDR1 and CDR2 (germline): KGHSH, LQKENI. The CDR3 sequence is CASSPSGGTGYNEQFF. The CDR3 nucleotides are TGTGCCAGCTCACCTTCCGGCGGGACTGGTTACAATGAGCAGTTCTTC.

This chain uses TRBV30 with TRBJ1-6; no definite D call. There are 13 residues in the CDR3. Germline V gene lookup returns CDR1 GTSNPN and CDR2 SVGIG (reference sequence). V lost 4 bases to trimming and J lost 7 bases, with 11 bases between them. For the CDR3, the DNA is TGTGCCTGGACAGGAGATAAAAATTCACCCCTCCACTTT. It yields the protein CAWTGDKNSPLHF.

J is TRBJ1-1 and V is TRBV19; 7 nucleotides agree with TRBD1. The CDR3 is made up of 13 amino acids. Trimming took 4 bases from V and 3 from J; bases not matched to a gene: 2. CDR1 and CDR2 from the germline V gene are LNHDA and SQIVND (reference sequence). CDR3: CASSTTGYTEAFF. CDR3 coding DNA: TGTGCCAGTAGTACGACAGGGTACACTGAAGCTTTCTTT.

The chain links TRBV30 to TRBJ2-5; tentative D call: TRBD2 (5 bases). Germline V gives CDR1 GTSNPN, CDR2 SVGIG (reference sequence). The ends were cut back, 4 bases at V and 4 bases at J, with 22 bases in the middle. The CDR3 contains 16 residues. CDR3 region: CAWTSAGGLWGETQYF. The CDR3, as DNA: TGTGCCTGGACCTCCGCGGGTGGACTTTGGGGAGAGACCCAGTACTTC.

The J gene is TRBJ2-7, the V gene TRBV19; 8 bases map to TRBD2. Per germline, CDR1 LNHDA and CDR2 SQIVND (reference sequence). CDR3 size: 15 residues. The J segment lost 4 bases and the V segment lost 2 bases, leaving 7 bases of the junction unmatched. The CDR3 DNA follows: TGTGCCAGTAGTATACTGGCGGGAGGACAATACGAGCAGTACTTC. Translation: CASSILAGGQYEQYF.